This TCR beta chain was sequenced for a study of T cells after yellow fever vaccination. Conversion of TCR transcripts into cDNA relied on 5'RACE template switching, which added a universal primer site and UMIs. Via MiXCR, TCRdb re-called the 5' RACE reads, giving one row per CDR3 protein. Counted here are around 550,000 distinct CDR3 sequences, about 19% occurring once; the ten biggest clones make up around an eighth. Germline assignment: CDR1 DFQATT and CDR2 SNEGSKA (reference sequence). The CDR3 runs to 14 residues. V was cut by 7 bases and J by 1 base, with 16 bases left in between. Overall study results and limits: A limited proportion of clonotypes was detected within both the CD4 and CD8 compartments. The secondary response was weaker, and its peak arrived faster, on day 5 versus 15. In post-booster samples, most primary-vaccination clones reappeared (just under 97% CD4, 75% to 90% CD8).

As to this clonotype: Its antigen is currently unknown.

The receptor comes from a man aged 25 to 40 who received the YFV17D yellow fever vaccine. The source material was PBMCs, sampled 15 days after the yellow fever booster vaccination. This rearrangement joins TRBV20-1 to TRBJ2-5; no clear D. The CDR3 region is CSGELAESQETQYF. CDR3 in DNA: TGCAGTGGGGAATTGGCGGAAAGCCAAGAGACCCAGTACTTC.